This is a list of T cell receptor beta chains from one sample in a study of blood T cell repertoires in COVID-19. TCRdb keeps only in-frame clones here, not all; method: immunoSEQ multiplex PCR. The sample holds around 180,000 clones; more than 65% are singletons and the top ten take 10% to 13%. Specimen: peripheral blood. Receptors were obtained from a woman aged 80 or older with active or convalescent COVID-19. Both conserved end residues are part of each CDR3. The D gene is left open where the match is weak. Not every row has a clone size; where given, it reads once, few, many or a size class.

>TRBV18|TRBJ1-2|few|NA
CASSPDGGSGGGPYGYTF
TGTGCCAGCTCACCTGACGGGGGCAGCGGGGGTGGACCGTATGGCTACACCTTC
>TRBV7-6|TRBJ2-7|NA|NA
CASSPWHESSYEQYF
TGTGCCAGCAGCCCTTGGCATGAAAGCTCCTACGAGCAGTACTTC
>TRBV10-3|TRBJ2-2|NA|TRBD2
CAIRPSGTGTGELFF
TGTGCCATCAGACCTAGCGGGACCGGCACCGGGGAGCTGTTTTTT
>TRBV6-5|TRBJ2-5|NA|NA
CATFQETQYF
TGTGCCACCTTCCAAGAGACCCAGTACTTC
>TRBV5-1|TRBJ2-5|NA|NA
CASSLQTRGGETQYF
TGCGCCAGCAGCTTGCAGACACGGGGTGGCGAGACCCAGTACTTC
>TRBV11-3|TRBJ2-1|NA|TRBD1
CASSKRQGSKNKQFF
TGTGCCAGCAGCAAAAGACAGGGAAGCAAGAATAAGCAGTTCTTC
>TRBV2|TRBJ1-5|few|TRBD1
CASSVGQGRGQPQHF
TGTGCCAGCAGTGTGGGACAGGGGAGAGGGCAGCCCCAGCATTTT
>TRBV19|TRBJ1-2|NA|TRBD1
CASRGQGQDYGYTF
TGTGCCAGTAGGGGACAGGGCCAGGACTATGGCTACACCTTC
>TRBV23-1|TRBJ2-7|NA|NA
CASSQDEVWSYEQYF
TGCGCCAGCAGTCAAGACGAGGTTTGGTCGTACGAGCAGTACTTC
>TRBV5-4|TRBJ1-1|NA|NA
CASSPPRGAGVAFF
TGTGCCAGCAGCCCGCCGCGGGGGGCTGGCGTGGCTTTCTTT
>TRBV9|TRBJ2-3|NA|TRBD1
CASSVATGDRVGDTQYF
TGTGCCAGCAGCGTAGCTACTGGAGACAGGGTGGGAGATACGCAGTATTTT
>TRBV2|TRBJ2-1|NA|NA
CASSEHVSYDNEQFF
TGTGCCAGCAGTGAGCATGTCTCCTACGACAATGAGCAGTTCTTC
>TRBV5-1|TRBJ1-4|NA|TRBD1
CASSSGQGASTNEKLFF
TGCGCCAGCAGCTCAGGACAGGGGGCTTCAACTAATGAAAAACTGTTTTTT
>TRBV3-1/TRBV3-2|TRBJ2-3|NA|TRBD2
CASSQLAGRADTQYF
TGTGCCAGCAGCCAACTAGCGGGGAGGGCGGATACGCAGTATTTT
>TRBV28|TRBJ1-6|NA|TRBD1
CASSLGTGASPLHF
TGTGCCAGCAGTTTAGGGACAGGGGCTTCACCCCTCCACTTT
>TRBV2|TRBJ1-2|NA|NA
CASTTGGRHTF
TGTGCCAGCACCACGGGGGGGCGGCACACCTTC
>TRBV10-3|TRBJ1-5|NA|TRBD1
CAISESGQGRGNQPQHF
TGTGCCATCAGTGAGTCCGGACAGGGTCGTGGCAATCAGCCCCAGCATTTT
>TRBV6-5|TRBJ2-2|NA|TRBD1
CASKQGAGTGELFF
TGTGCCAGCAAACAGGGGGCAGGCACCGGGGAGCTGTTTTTT
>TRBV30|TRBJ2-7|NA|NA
CAWSGGSGYLIAPYEQYF
TGTGCCTGGAGTGGGGGGAGCGGGTATCTAATAGCCCCCTACGAGCAGTACTTC
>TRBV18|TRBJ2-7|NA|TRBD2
CASSSGLAGGRKVVEQYF
TGTGCCAGCTCGTCAGGACTAGCGGGAGGGCGAAAGGTCGTCGAGCAGTACTTC
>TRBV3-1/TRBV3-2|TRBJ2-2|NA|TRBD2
CASSQGLAGTGELFF
TGTGCCAGCAGCCAAGGCCTAGCGGGGACCGGGGAGCTGTTTTTT
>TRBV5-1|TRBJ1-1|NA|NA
CASSFSPQWEAFF
TGCGCCAGCAGCTTTTCGCCACAGTGGGAAGCTTTCTTT